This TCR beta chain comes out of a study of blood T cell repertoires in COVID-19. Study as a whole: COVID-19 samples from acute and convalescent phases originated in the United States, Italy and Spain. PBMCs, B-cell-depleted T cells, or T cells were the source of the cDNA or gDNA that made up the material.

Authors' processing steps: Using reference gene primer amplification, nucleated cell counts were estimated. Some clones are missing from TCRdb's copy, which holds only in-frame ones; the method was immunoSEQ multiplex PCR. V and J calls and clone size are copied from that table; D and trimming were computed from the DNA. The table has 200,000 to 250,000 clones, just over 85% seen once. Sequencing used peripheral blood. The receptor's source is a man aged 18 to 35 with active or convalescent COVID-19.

CDR3 residues: CASSELASGRPGQETQYF. CDR3 DNA: TGTGCCAGCAGTGAATTGGCTAGCGGGAGGCCAGGTCAAGAGACCCAGTACTTC. The chain combines TRBV25-1 with TRBJ2-5, with TRBD2 matching over 11 bases. The V gene end was trimmed by 1 base and the J gene end by 2 bases; junction bases not matched to a gene: 9. From germline, CDR1 is MGHDK and CDR2 SYGVNS. This CDR3 is 18 amino acids long.